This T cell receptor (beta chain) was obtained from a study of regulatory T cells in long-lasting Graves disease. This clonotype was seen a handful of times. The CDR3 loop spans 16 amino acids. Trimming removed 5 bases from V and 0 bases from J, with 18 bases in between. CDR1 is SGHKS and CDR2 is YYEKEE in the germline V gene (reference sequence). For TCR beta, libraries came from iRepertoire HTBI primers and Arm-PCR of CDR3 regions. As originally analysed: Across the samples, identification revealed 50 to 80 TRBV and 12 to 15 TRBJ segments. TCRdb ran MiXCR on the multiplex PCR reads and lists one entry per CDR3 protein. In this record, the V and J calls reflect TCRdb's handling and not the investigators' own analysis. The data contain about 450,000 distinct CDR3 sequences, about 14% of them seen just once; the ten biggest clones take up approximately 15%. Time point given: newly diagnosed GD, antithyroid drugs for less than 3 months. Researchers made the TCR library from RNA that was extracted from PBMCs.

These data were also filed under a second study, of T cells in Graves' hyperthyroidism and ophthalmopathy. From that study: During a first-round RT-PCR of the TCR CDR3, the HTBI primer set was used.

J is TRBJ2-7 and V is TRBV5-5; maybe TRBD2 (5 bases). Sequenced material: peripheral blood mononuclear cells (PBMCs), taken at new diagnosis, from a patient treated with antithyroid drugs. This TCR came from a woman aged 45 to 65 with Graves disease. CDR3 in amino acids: CASSPGMGLLSYEQYF. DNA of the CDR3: TGTGCCAGCAGTCCCGGGATGGGCCTTCTCTCCTACGAGCAGTACTTC.